This TCR beta chain was retrieved from a study of shared clonotypes between healthy human individuals. CDR1 and CDR2 from the germline V gene are LNHDA and SQIVND (reference sequence). The CDR3 is made up of 14 amino acids. The J segment lost 13 bases and the V segment lost 6 bases, leaving 15 bases of the junction unmatched. Repertoires were generated with immunoSEQ multiplex PCR, while TCRdb's copy carries only in-frame clones and drops some. The repertoire holds fewer than 3 million clones, roughly 90% seen once, with approximately 0.41% in the top ten. Material: naive CD4+ T cells from PBMCs. Stated subset: CD45RA+ positively selected. The TCR originated in a young man in good health. Some clones in this sample may be carry-over from other donors' samples. The chain uses TRBV19 and TRBJ2-1; 7 positions agree with TRBD2. The CDR3 region is CASRATSGIKIQFF. The CDR3 bases are TGTGCCAGTAGGGCGACCAGCGGGATTAAGATTCAGTTCTTC. Looking up the rest from reference TRBV19 and TRBJ2-1 gives the full variable domain: DGGITQSPKYLFRKEGQNVTLSCEQNLNHDAMYWYRQDPGQGLRLIYYSQIVNDFQKGDIAEGYSVSREKKESFPLTVTSAQKNPTAFYLCASRATSGIKIQFFGPGTRLTVL.